The next 26 T cell receptor beta chains were all read from a single sample in a study of blood T cell repertoires in COVID-19. Measured with immunoSEQ multiplex PCR; TCRdb has only the in-frame clones, and not every one. The sample has around 200,000 clones, about 90% seen once. Sequenced input: peripheral blood. Receptors originate from a man between 40 and 49 years old with active or convalescent COVID-19.

The rearrangement uses TRBV5-1 and TRBJ1-6, with 9 bases lining up with TRBD1. Unmatched junction bases numbered 4, after V lost 5 bases and J lost 7 bases. Germline V gene data show CDR1 as SGHRS and CDR2 as YFSETQ. This CDR3 comprises 14 residues. The CDR3 sequence is CASSIGTGNSPLHF. The CDR3 nucleotides read TGCGCCAGCAGTATCGGGACAGGGAATTCACCCCTCCACTTT.

This clone appeared a few times. Other DNA sequences within the sample encode an identical CDR3. This rearrangement joins TRBV28 to TRBJ1-2; 8 bases match TRBD1. Germline-derived CDR1 and CDR2 are MDHEN and SYDVKM. This CDR3 has 13 residues. With V trimmed by 5 bases and J by 8 bases, 7 bases remained unmatched. CDR3 coding DNA: TGTGCCAGCAGTCTCAACAGGGGGAGAGGCTACACCTTC. Its protein product is CASSLNRGRGYTF.

V usage is TRBV7-9 and J usage is TRBJ2-2, with a tentative D call TRBD1 (5 bases). The V end lost 3 bases, the J end lost 5 bases, and 10 bases lay between the germline ends. Germline V lookup: CDR1 SEHNR, CDR2 FQNEAQ (reference sequence). This CDR3 is 14 amino acids long. CDR3: CASSLAGLTGELFF. The CDR3 DNA sequence: TGTGCCAGCAGCTTGGCAGGGTTGACCGGGGAGCTGTTTTTT.

In nucleotides, the CDR3 is TGTGCCAGCAGCTGGGGACAGGGGACAGATACGCAGTATTTT. Translated, it gives CASSWGQGTDTQYF. This chain joins TRBV5-5 and TRBJ2-3; 10 nucleotides line up with TRBD1. The length of the CDR3 is 14 residues. V was pared by 3 bases and J by 3 bases, with 1 base of the junction left unmatched. Germline V gives CDR1 SGHKS, CDR2 YYEKEE (reference sequence).

The rearrangement uses TRBV2 and TRBJ2-7; 7 nucleotides line up with TRBD1. After removal of 8 bases from V and 5 bases from J, the junction contained 15 bases not matched to a gene. The germline CDR1 and CDR2 sequences are SNHLY and FYNNEI. CDR3 length: 15 amino acids. The DNA of the CDR3 is TGTGCCAGCCTGAAAGGGCCAGGGGGAATCAACGAGCAGTACTTC. As protein: CASLKGPGGINEQYF. Variable domain in full (rest from reference TRBV2 and TRBJ2-7): EPEVTQTPSHQVTQMGQEVILRCVPISNHLYFYWYRQILGQKVEFLVSFYNNEISEKSEIFDDQFSVERPDGSNFTLKIRSTKLEDSAMYFCASLKGPGGINEQYFGPGTRLTVT.

In its sample, this clone was seen a few times. The chain employs TRBV5-4 and TRBJ1-3; D not certain. Germline V lookup: CDR1 SGHNT, CDR2 YYREEE (reference sequence). There are 15 residues in the CDR3. V was cut by 2 bases and J by 0 bases, with 9 bases left in between. The CDR3 sequence: CASSFFGASGNTIYF. CDR3 sequence (DNA): TGTGCCAGCAGCTTCTTCGGAGCCTCTGGAAACACCATATATTTT.

The rearrangement links TRBV21-1 to TRBJ2-2; TRBD1, the table's D call, was not compared with the DNA. TRBV21-1 constitutes a pseudogene. The length of the CDR3 is 21 residues. CDR3 DNA: TGTGCCAGCAGCAAAGTTAGGAGACAGGGGTCCCAGTCTACGAACACCGGGGAGCTGTTTTTT. Translated: CASSKVRRQGSQSTNTGELFF.

This clone was seen once. The chain is built from TRBV9 and TRBJ2-7, with D maybe TRBD2 (5 bases). The V gene lost 1 base and the J gene lost 2 bases, with 13 bases spanning the gap. This CDR3 has 15 amino acids. Germline V gene sequence: CDR1 SGDLS, CDR2 YYNGEE. The CDR3 loop is CASSVQADRTYEQYF. CDR3 sequence (DNA): TGTGCCAGCAGCGTACAAGCGGACCGAACCTACGAGCAGTACTTC. Complete variable domain (other parts from reference TRBV9 and TRBJ2-7): DSGVTQTPKHLITATGQRVTLRCSPRSGDLSVYWYQQSLDQGLQFLIQYYNGEERAKGNILERFSAQQFPDLHSELNLSSLELGDSALYFCASSVQADRTYEQYFGPGTRLTVT.

The gene calls are TRBV29-1 and TRBJ2-2; 15 bases fit TRBD2. Germline CDR1 SQVTM, CDR2 ANQGSEA. The CDR3 is 14 amino acids. With 6 bases clipped from V and 8 bases from J, the junction kept 4 bases outside the gene matches. Here the CDR3 reads CSVQGLAGGGELFF. The CDR3 coding sequence is TGCAGCGTACAGGGACTAGCGGGAGGAGGGGAGCTGTTTTTT.

This clone was seen a few times. The chain uses TRBV5-6 and TRBJ2-1; 7 bases are a match to TRBD1. CDR1 and CDR2 (germline): SGHDT, YYEEEE. Germline trimming cut 0 bases from V and 7 bases from J; bases unmatched to any gene: 1. The CDR3 runs 13 residues. CDR3 sequence (DNA): TGTGCCAGCAGCTTGGGGGACAGAAATGAGCAGTTCTTC. The encoded protein is CASSLGDRNEQFF.

The rearrangement links TRBV7-6 to TRBJ1-5, with D perhaps matching TRBD1 (6 bases). V was shortened by 5 bases and J by 4 bases, with 21 bases between the two germline ends. Germline CDR1 reads SGHVS; CDR2 reads FNYEAQ. This CDR3 is built from 17 residues. The chain's CDR3 is CASSADPDSLGNQPQHF. The CDR3 nucleotides read TGTGCCAGCAGCGCAGACCCGGACAGCTTGGGGAATCAGCCCCAGCATTTT.

The chain couples TRBV28 to TRBJ1-1; 7 nucleotides line up with TRBD1. In germline, CDR1 is MDHEN, CDR2 SYDVKM. Germline trimming cut 6 bases from V and 0 bases from J; bases unmatched to any gene: 7. The CDR3 contains 15 residues. The CDR3 region has the DNA TGTGCCAGCAGGAACAGGGGAGCGGTGAACACTGAAGCTTTCTTT. Its translation is CASRNRGAVNTEAFF.

The rearrangement joins TRBV4-1 to TRBJ2-3; D is perhaps TRBD1 (6 bases). This CDR3 spans 14 amino acids. Germline lookup yields CDR1 MGHRA and CDR2 YSYEKL. Trimming shortened V by 3 bases and J by 7 bases, and 14 bases separated the two germline ends. The chain's CDR3 is CASSHPPQGNTQYF. In DNA, the CDR3 is TGCGCCAGCAGCCACCCCCCACAGGGTAATACGCAGTATTTT.

Only a few counts were recorded for this clone. The chain has TRBV9 and TRBJ1-1, with unresolved D. The germline V gene has CDR1 SGDLS and CDR2 YYNGEE. V was cut by 2 bases and J by 0 bases, with 11 bases left in between. This CDR3 is built from 15 residues. CDR3 DNA: TGTGCCAGCAGCGTGAGCCCGGTAATGAACACTGAAGCTTTCTTT. This sequence encodes CASSVSPVMNTEAFF.

This clone has only one observation. Here the CDR3 DNA reads TGTGCCAGCAGTCCGACAGGTGAGAGGACCACTGAAGCTTTCTTT. This codes for CASSPTGERTTEAFF. The chain links TRBV6-5 to TRBJ1-1, with D tentatively TRBD1 (6 bases). Germline loops: CDR1 MNHEY, CDR2 SVGAGI. The CDR3 runs 15 residues. With 5 bases removed from V and 4 bases from J, the gap between germline ends came to 17 bases.

This sequence joins TRBV28 and TRBJ1-5; the D is unclear. V lost 1 base to trimming and J lost 0 bases, with 10 bases between them. Per germline, CDR1 MDHEN and CDR2 SYDVKM. This CDR3 is 16 amino acids long. The CDR3 sequence: CASSLLAGISNQPQHF. The CDR3 nucleotides read TGTGCCAGCAGTTTATTAGCCGGAATTAGCAATCAGCCCCAGCATTTT. Full variable domain (remainder filled in from reference TRBV28 and TRBJ1-5): DVKVTQSSRYLVKRTGEKVFLECVQDMDHENMFWYRQDPGLGLRLIYFSYDVKMKEKGDIPEGYSVSREKKERFSLILESASTNQTSMYLCASSLLAGISNQPQHFGDGTRLSIL.

The genes are TRBV30 and TRBJ1-6; D not resolved. The V and J ends lost 0 bases and 4 bases respectively, with 4 bases between them. The CDR3 is 13 residues long. Germline CDR1 is GTSNPN and CDR2 is SVGIG (reference sequence). The CDR3 sequence: CAWSVSYNSPLHF. CDR3 sequence (DNA): TGTGCCTGGAGTGTATCTTATAATTCACCCCTCCACTTT.

The V and J genes are TRBV30 and TRBJ1-1; no reliable D call. V lost 3 bases, J lost 9 bases, and 14 bases lay in between. Germline V CDR1 and CDR2: GTSNPN, SVGIG (reference sequence). The length of the CDR3 is 12 residues. CDR3 residues: CAWSRGPTKAFF. CDR3 nucleotides: TGTGCCTGGAGCCGTGGGCCCACAAAAGCTTTCTTT.

The rearrangement links TRBV9 to TRBJ1-6, with TRBD1 matching over 8 bases. V lost 2 bases and J lost 8; bases outside the gene matches: 9. CDR1 is SGDLS and CDR2 is YYNGEE in the germline V gene. This CDR3 has 16 amino acids. CDR3 in DNA: TGTGCCAGCAGCGTCGGATCCGGGACAGGCGATTCACCCCTCCACTTT. Encoded protein: CASSVGSGTGDSPLHF.

The chain joins TRBV4-2 to TRBJ1-5; a possible D gene is TRBD1 (6 bases). The CDR3 extends over 14 amino acids. The germline V gene encodes CDR1 LGHNA and CDR2 YNFKEQ. V shed 0 bases and J shed 4 bases, with 7 bases lying between them. The CDR3: CASSQDQGNQPQHF. CDR3 sequence (DNA): TGTGCCAGCAGCCAAGATCAGGGGAATCAGCCCCAGCATTTT.

The V and J genes are TRBV19 and TRBJ1-5; D not certain. CDR1 is LNHDA, CDR2 SQIVND, per germline (reference sequence). There are 14 residues in the CDR3. Trimming left V 9 bases short and J 6 bases short, with 18 bases between. The CDR3 loop is CASQQITGIQPQHF. CDR3 sequence (DNA): TGTGCCAGCCAGCAAATAACCGGGATTCAGCCCCAGCATTTT.

This clone occurred once. The chain carries TRBV3-1 (or the pseudogene TRBV3-2) and TRBJ1-2; tentatively, D is TRBD1 (5 bases). Looked up from germline, CDR1 is LGHDT and CDR2 is YNNKEL (reference sequence). The V and J ends lost 4 bases and 7 bases respectively, with 16 bases between them. The CDR3 is 14 residues long. CDR3 in DNA: TGTGCCAGCAGCCTTTCGGGGGGGAGTGGTGGCTACACCTTC. It is translated as CASSLSGGSGGYTF.

With respect to this clone: Different DNA sequences within this sample yield the same CDR3. This rearrangement joins TRBV20-1 to TRBJ2-7; 8 nucleotides align to TRBD2. The CDR3 has 11 residues. The germline gives CDR1 DFQATT, CDR2 SNEGSKA (reference sequence). J was trimmed by 4 bases and V by 6 bases; bases with no gene match: 2. CDR3 nucleotide sequence: TGCAGTGCAAGCGGGGGTTACGAGCAGTACTTC. As protein: CSASGGYEQYF.

V is TRBV5-1 and J is TRBJ2-5, with a weak D call TRBD1 (6 bases). V was pared by 0 bases and J by 2 bases, with 11 bases between. CDR3 length: 15 residues. Germline CDR1 and CDR2: SGHRS and YFSETQ. CDR3 loop: CASSLVGTPQETQYF. The DNA of the CDR3 is TGCGCCAGCAGCTTGGTGGGGACACCACAAGAGACCCAGTACTTC. Together with reference TRBV5-1 and TRBJ2-5, the CDR3 gives the full variable domain: KAGVTQTPRYLIKTRGQQVTLSCSPISGHRSVSWYQQTPGQGLQFLFEYFSETQRNKGNFPGRFSGRQFSNSRSEMNVSTLELGDSALYLCASSLVGTPQETQYFGPGTRLLVL.

V gene TRBV4-1 combines with J gene TRBJ2-5, with 7 bases aligning to TRBD1. V was pared by 2 bases and J by 2 bases, with 8 bases of the junction left unmatched. CDR3 length: 16 amino acids. Germline CDR1 is MGHRA and CDR2 is YSYEKL. The CDR3: CASSQLWTGSQETQYF. The CDR3 DNA follows: TGCGCCAGCAGCCAATTATGGACAGGATCTCAAGAGACCCAGTACTTC.

The rearrangement joins TRBV9 to TRBJ2-3, with TRBD2 matching 13 bases. The CDR3 totals 16 residues. The germline V gene encodes CDR1 SGDLS and CDR2 YYNGEE. The V segment lost 3 bases and the J segment 2 bases; nucleotides outside the gene matches: 3. The CDR3 loop is CASSAGTSGITDTQYF. As DNA, the CDR3 is TGTGCCAGCAGCGCGGGGACTAGCGGGATCACAGATACGCAGTATTTT.